What follows are 29 T cell receptor beta chains derived from one specimen sequenced in a study of cytomegalovirus exposure and HLA in healthy donors. The PCR contained 60 Vbeta and 13 Jbeta primers. Sequencing used immunoSEQ multiplex PCR; TCRdb keeps in-frame clones, though not all of them. The sample lists roughly 93,000 clones; 65% to 80% were seen once. The sample comprised PBMCs. The receptors were sampled from a man aged 40-55 years in good health and CMV-seronegative.

V and J are TRBV25-1 and TRBJ2-1, with D tentatively TRBD2 (6 bases). Germline loops: CDR1 MGHDK, CDR2 SYGVNS. This CDR3 comprises 14 residues. The V end lost 4 bases, the J end lost 8 bases, and 15 bases lay between the germline ends. CDR3 loop: CASSGGLSAYEQFF. The CDR3 DNA follows: TGTGCCAGCAGTGGGGGACTCTCCGCATATGAGCAGTTCTTC.

CDR3 in amino acids: CSVRPLGGYEQYF. CDR3 bases: TGCAGCGTCAGACCGCTGGGGGGCTACGAGCAGTACTTC. The J gene is TRBJ2-7, the V gene TRBV29-1, with a tentative D call TRBD2 (6 bases). CDR1 and CDR2 from the germline V gene are SQVTM and ANQGSEA. CDR3 length: 13 amino acids. Trimming pared 6 bases from V and 3 bases from J, leaving 15 bases between.

This clone occurred a few times. The CDR3 sequence is CASRGVWDTEAFF. Written as DNA, the CDR3 is TGTGCCAGCCGGGGAGTTTGGGACACTGAAGCTTTCTTT. The chain employs TRBV6-1 and TRBJ1-1; D ambiguous. CDR1 is MNHNS and CDR2 is SASEGT in the germline V gene. The V end lost 8 bases, the J end lost 3 bases, and 13 bases lay between the germline ends. CDR3 length equals 13 residues.

The rearrangement links TRBV2 to TRBJ2-7; TRBD2 might be the D (7 bases). V lost 3 bases and J 4 bases, leaving 13 bases between the germline ends. The CDR3 has 14 residues. Germline loops: CDR1 SNHLY, CDR2 FYNNEI. The CDR3 DNA reads as TGTGCCAGCAGTGACTCGGGGGGCGGGTACGAGCAGTACTTC. Translated: CASSDSGGGYEQYF.

The chain links TRBV7-2 to TRBJ2-7, with D possibly being TRBD2 (6 bases). Trimming cost V 4 bases and J 0 bases, with 22 bases left between them. The CDR3 is made up of 18 amino acids. Looked up from germline, CDR1 is SGHTA and CDR2 is FQGNSA. Written as DNA, the CDR3 is TGTGCCAGCAGCTCGGGGTCGGAGGGACTCCTTTTCTCCTACGAGCAGTACTTC. It is translated as CASSSGSEGLLFSYEQYF.

CDR3 amino acids: CASSSYRGRESGYTF. The CDR3, as DNA: TGTGCCAGCAGTTCCTACAGGGGGCGCGAATCGGGCTACACCTTC. This rearrangement joins TRBV28 to TRBJ1-2; 9 positions match TRBD1. Trimming removed 4 bases from V and 8 bases from J; junction bases left unmatched: 11. The CDR3 has 15 residues. Looked up from germline, CDR1 is MDHEN and CDR2 is SYDVKM.

The chain joins TRBV10-3 to TRBJ2-3; D is perhaps TRBD2 (5 bases). CDR3 length: 12 amino acids. Germline CDR1 ENHRY, CDR2 SYGVKD. The V and J ends lost 10 bases and 4 bases respectively, with 12 bases between them. CDR3 sequence reads: CANGIAPDTQYF. Written as DNA, the CDR3 is TGTGCCAACGGGATAGCGCCAGATACGCAGTATTTT.

A single count supports this clone. This sequence joins TRBV6-4 and TRBJ1-6, with 8 positions matching TRBD1. Germline V gene sequence: CDR1 MRHNA, CDR2 SNTAGT. V trimming: 4 bases; J trimming: 5 bases; junction bases outside the gene matches: 4. The CDR3 is 15 amino acids. CDR3 bases: TGTGCCAGCAGTGTTGGGACAGGAAATAATTCACCCCTCCACTTT. Translation: CASSVGTGNNSPLHF.

The chain uses TRBV27 and TRBJ2-4; maybe TRBD2 (5 bases). V lost 5 bases and J 1 base, leaving 18 bases between the germline ends. Per the germline V gene, CDR1 is MNHEY and CDR2 is SMNVEV (reference sequence). There are 17 residues in the CDR3. This CDR3 reads CASSPRGNPQAKNIQYF. The CDR3 nucleotides read TGTGCCAGCAGTCCCAGAGGGAACCCGCAGGCCAAAAACATTCAGTACTTC.

Note on this clone: The identical CDR3 is also encoded by other nucleotide sequences in the sample. The chain carries TRBV6-4 and TRBJ2-3; 7 bases are a match to TRBD1. The CDR3 covers 15 residues. Germline V CDR1 and CDR2: MRHNA, SNTAGT. Germline trimming cut 0 bases from V and 4 bases from J; bases unmatched to any gene: 4. The CDR3 bases are TGTGCCAGCAGTGACTCGGGGCAGGGGGCAGATACGCAGTATTTT. Amino acids: CASSDSGQGADTQYF.

Comments on this clone: Other nucleotide sequences in the sample specify the same CDR3. V is TRBV7-3 and J is TRBJ2-7; the D gene is possibly TRBD2 (5 bases). The CDR3 is 15 residues long. V was cut by 5 bases and J by 3 bases, with 17 bases left in between. CDR1 SGHTA and CDR2 FQGTGA come from the germline V gene. The CDR3: CASSPGVGEGYEQYF. For the CDR3, the DNA is TGTGCCAGCAGCCCCGGTGTAGGAGAGGGCTACGAGCAGTACTTC.

This clone was seen more than once but under ten times. The chain is built from TRBV4-2 and TRBJ1-2; D might be TRBD1 (6 bases). V lost 0 bases, J lost 4 bases, and 15 bases lay in between. CDR1 and CDR2 (germline): LGHNA, YNFKEQ. This CDR3 is built from 16 residues. This CDR3 reads CASSQDSTGLIYGYTF. The CDR3 bases are TGTGCCAGCAGCCAAGATTCTACAGGGTTGATCTATGGCTACACCTTC.

This chain uses TRBV7-3 with TRBJ2-2, with 7 bases that match TRBD2. CDR3 length equals 15 residues. Germline V gives CDR1 SGHTA, CDR2 FQGTGA. The V gene end was trimmed by 5 bases and the J gene end by 7 bases; junction bases not matched to a gene: 10. The DNA of the CDR3 is TGTGCCAGCAGCAACCGGGAAGCGGGGAGCGGGGAGCTGTTTTTT. Protein: CASSNREAGSGELFF. The full variable domain, rest sourced from reference TRBV7-3 and TRBJ2-2, is GAGVSQTPSNKVTEKGKYVELRCDPISGHTALYWYRQSLGQGPEFLIYFQGTGAADDSGLPNDRFFAVRPEGSVSTLKIQRTERGDSAVYLCASSNREAGSGELFFGEGSRLTVL.

This sequence joins TRBV29-1 and TRBJ2-3, with TRBD2 matching 8 bases. V gave up 3 bases and J gave up 0 bases; unmatched junction bases: 5. CDR3 size: 15 residues. Per germline, CDR1 SQVTM and CDR2 ANQGSEA. CDR3 loop: CSVEPAGASTDTQYF. The CDR3, as DNA: TGCAGCGTTGAGCCAGCGGGGGCCAGCACAGATACGCAGTATTTT.

The chain combines TRBV25-1 with TRBJ2-1; perhaps TRBD1 as D (5 bases). The CDR3 has 15 residues. Trimming took 2 bases from V and 8 from J, leaving 16 bases between them. Germline V gene lookup returns CDR1 MGHDK and CDR2 SYGVNS. The CDR3 sequence is CASSERQGLVDEQFF. As DNA, the CDR3 is TGTGCCAGCAGTGAACGGCAGGGTTTGGTCGATGAGCAGTTCTTC.

The chain joins TRBV11-2 to TRBJ2-1; a weak D match, TRBD1 (6 bases). The CDR3 extends over 14 amino acids. CDR1 is SGHAT, CDR2 FQNNGV, per germline. The V and J ends lost 5 bases and 4 bases respectively, with 12 bases between them. This CDR3 is CASSQGLTYNEQFF. CDR3 nucleotide sequence: TGTGCCAGCAGCCAGGGGCTAACATACAATGAGCAGTTCTTC.

J is TRBJ2-7 and V is TRBV6-1; D not certain. The length of the CDR3 is 11 residues. V gave up 2 bases and J gave up 9 bases, with 8 bases separating them. CDR1 MNHNS and CDR2 SASEGT come from the germline V gene. The CDR3 nucleotides are TGTGCCAGCAGTGAAACCTCGCGGCAGTACTTC. Translating gives CASSETSRQYF.

A single count supports this clone. The rearrangement links TRBV28 to TRBJ1-2, with 7 bases aligning to TRBD1. The germline V gene encodes CDR1 MDHEN and CDR2 SYDVKM. Trimming removed 6 bases from V and 2 bases from J; junction bases left unmatched: 3. The CDR3 totals 13 residues. The DNA of the CDR3 is TGTGCCAGCAGCCGGGGACAGAACTATGGCTACACCTTC. Its translation: CASSRGQNYGYTF.

This clone appeared a single time. This chain joins TRBV28 and TRBJ2-5; 7 positions match TRBD1. V gave up 5 bases and J gave up 6 bases; unmatched junction bases: 12. The germline CDR1 and CDR2 sequences are MDHEN and SYDVKM. The CDR3 is 15 residues long. CDR3 nucleotide sequence: TGTGCCAGCAGTACCTGGACAGGACTTGTGAAGACCCAGTACTTC. Its protein is CASSTWTGLVKTQYF.

The rearrangement uses TRBV6-5 and TRBJ1-2; TRBD1 matches at 7 bases. The V and J ends lost 10 bases and 8 bases, in that order; junction bases with no gene match: 13. This CDR3 comprises 13 residues. Germline CDR1 is MNHEY and CDR2 is SVGAGI. Written as DNA, the CDR3 is TGTGCCACAAAACCCGGGACAGTTTTGGGCTACACCTTC. Residues: CATKPGTVLGYTF.

This clone was seen only once. Lacking the conserved final phenylalanine or tryptophan, this CDR3 likely reflects a read error. This sequence joins TRBV7-3 and TRBJ2-7; 9 nucleotides match TRBD1. CDR1 SGHTA and CDR2 FQGTGA come from the germline V gene. V shed 6 bases, J shed 4 bases, and the junction held 4 bases outside the gene matches. This CDR3 spans 13 amino acids. In DNA form, the CDR3 reads TGTGCCAGCAGTTTGGACAGGGGTTACGAGCAGTACCTC. Protein product: CASSLDRGYEQYL.

The chain carries TRBV5-5 and TRBJ2-7, with TRBD1 matching 7 bases. J lost 2 bases, V lost 5 bases, and 13 bases had no gene match. Germline CDR1 SGHKS, CDR2 YYEKEE (reference sequence). CDR3 length equals 16 residues. The CDR3 bases are TGTGCCAGCAGGTTGCTTCCGGGACAGCGAACCTACGAGCAGTACTTC. Translated, it gives CASRLLPGQRTYEQYF.

This clone was found a few times. The chain employs TRBV7-6 and TRBJ2-7; 8 bases match TRBD2. CDR1 and CDR2 from the germline V gene are SGHVS and FNYEAQ. With V trimmed by 2 bases and J by 2 bases, 11 bases remained unmatched. The length of the CDR3 is 17 residues. The CDR3 reads CASSLNRGGSGAYEQYF. CDR3 nucleotides: TGTGCCAGCAGCTTAAATCGGGGGGGTTCAGGGGCCTACGAGCAGTACTTC.

The rearrangement uses TRBV7-2 and TRBJ2-3, with 10 bases that match TRBD2. Germline trimming cut 6 bases from V and 4 bases from J; bases unmatched to any gene: 7. The germline CDR1 and CDR2 sequences are SGHTA and FQGNSA. The CDR3 extends over 15 amino acids. The CDR3 region has the DNA TGTGCCAGCAGTCTTAGCGGGGGGTTTTCAGATACGCAGTATTTT. As protein: CASSLSGGFSDTQYF.

The chain employs TRBV18 and TRBJ2-5, with 13 bases fitting TRBD2. V was clipped by 3 bases and J by 6 bases; unmatched bases: 4. Germline lookup yields CDR1 KGHSH and CDR2 LQKENI. The CDR3 is 15 amino acids. The DNA of the CDR3 is TGTGCCAGCTCACCCCCGGGACTAGCGGGACAGACCCAGTACTTC. It encodes CASSPPGLAGQTQYF. The full variable domain, its missing parts supplied by reference TRBV18 and TRBJ2-5, is NAGVMQNPRHLVRRRGQEARLRCSPMKGHSHVYWYRQLPEEGLKFMVYLQKENIIDESGMPKERFSAEFPKEGPSILRIQQVVRGDSAAYFCASSPPGLAGQTQYFGPGTRLLVL.

The chain links TRBV9 to TRBJ2-7; TRBD1 might be the D (5 bases). Germline lookup yields CDR1 SGDLS and CDR2 YYNGEE. V was shortened by 0 bases and J by 0 bases, with 13 bases between the two germline ends. The CDR3 consists of 16 residues. CDR3 residues: CASSVDVAQGSYEQYF. The CDR3 DNA reads as TGTGCCAGCAGCGTAGATGTTGCGCAGGGCTCCTACGAGCAGTACTTC.

The V and J genes are TRBV4-2 and TRBJ1-1; no firm D call. Trimming left V 5 bases short and J 2 bases short, with 15 bases between. Germline-derived CDR1 and CDR2 are LGHNA and YNFKEQ. There are 15 residues in the CDR3. The CDR3 sequence is CASSASGLTNTEAFF. CDR3 sequence (DNA): TGTGCCAGCAGCGCCTCTGGACTGACTAACACTGAAGCTTTCTTT.

This clone was detected a few times. The junction does not match germline at one end; this may be a read error. This chain links TRBV4-3 with TRBJ1-4; D not resolved. Germline V gene data show CDR1 as LGHNA and CDR2 as YSLEER. CDR3 length: 20 residues. The CDR3 region has the DNA TGCGCCAGCAGTCAAGATCAGCCAAGGAGGGCCCCGACTAATAATGAAAAACTGTTTTTT. It is translated as CASSQDQPRRAPTNNEKLFF.

This rearrangement joins TRBV11-2 to TRBJ2-5; 9 bases align to TRBD1. This CDR3 has 15 residues. CDR1 is SGHAT, CDR2 FQNNGV, per germline. Unmatched junction bases numbered 11, after V lost 8 bases and J lost 4 bases. The DNA for the CDR3 is TGTGCCAGCGGTAGTCTGGGGACAGGGAGAGAGACCCAGTACTTC. This gives the protein CASGSLGTGRETQYF.